These 2 T cell receptor beta chains were all obtained from the same sample, sequenced in a study of high-grade serous ovarian cancer treatment subgroups. Tumor tissue was taken before any definitive surgery or chemotherapy was given. Sequenced by immunoSEQ multiplex PCR; TCRdb stores in-frame clones only, minus some. The sample has some 28,000 clones, about 88% seen once. What was sequenced was tumor tissue. These receptors originate from a human donor with high-grade serous ovarian cancer.

The rearrangement links TRBV7-3 to TRBJ2-7; perhaps TRBD1 as D (6 bases). Germline lookup yields CDR1 SGHTA and CDR2 FQGTGA. The CDR3 contains 14 residues. V was trimmed by 2 bases and J by 6 bases, leaving 14 bases between them. The DNA of the CDR3 is TGTGCCAGCAGCTTAGCTGCAGGGGTGGGCGAGCAGTACTTC. This encodes CASSLAAGVGEQYF.

This clone was picked up one time. The chain joins TRBV29-1 to TRBJ2-5, with 12 bases lining up with TRBD1. The V and J ends lost 2 bases and 8 bases, in that order; junction bases with no gene match: 12. The CDR3 totals 16 residues. CDR1 is SQVTM and CDR2 is ANQGSEA in the germline V gene. CDR3 loop: CSVESRDRGRGKTQYF. DNA for the CDR3: TGCAGCGTTGAATCCCGGGACAGGGGGCGCGGGAAAACCCAGTACTTC.